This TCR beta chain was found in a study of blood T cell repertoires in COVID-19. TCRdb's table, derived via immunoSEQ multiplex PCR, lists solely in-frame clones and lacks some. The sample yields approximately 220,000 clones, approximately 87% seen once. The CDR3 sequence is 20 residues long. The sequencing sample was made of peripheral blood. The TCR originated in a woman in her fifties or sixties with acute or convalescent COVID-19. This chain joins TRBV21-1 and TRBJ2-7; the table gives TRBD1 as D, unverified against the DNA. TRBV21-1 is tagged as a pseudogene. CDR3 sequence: CASSKVPGQGSVRASYEQYF. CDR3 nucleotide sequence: TGTGCCAGCAGCAAAGTACCGGGACAGGGAAGTGTAAGGGCATCCTACGAGCAGTACTTC.